The clone carrying this T cell receptor beta chain appeared once. This record belongs to a study of control samples from healthy donors and cancer patients. The CDR3 runs to 15 residues. CDR1 is LGHDT, CDR2 YNNKEL, per germline (reference sequence). Trimming cost V 8 bases and J 6 bases; bases outside gene matches: 10. Produced via immunoSEQ multiplex PCR; TCRdb's table is partial and in-frame only. This repertoire shows approximately 100,000 clones, approximately 89% found once; its top ten account for 21%. The sequencing input was blood. The chain uses TRBV3-1 (or the pseudogene TRBV3-2) and TRBJ2-1; TRBD1 aligns across 10 bases. The TCR sequence derives from a man aged 25 to 45 in good health. The DNA for the CDR3 is TGTGCCAGCTCCTCGAGGGACAGGGGATCCAATGAGCAGTTCTTC. Its protein is CASSSRDRGSNEQFF.